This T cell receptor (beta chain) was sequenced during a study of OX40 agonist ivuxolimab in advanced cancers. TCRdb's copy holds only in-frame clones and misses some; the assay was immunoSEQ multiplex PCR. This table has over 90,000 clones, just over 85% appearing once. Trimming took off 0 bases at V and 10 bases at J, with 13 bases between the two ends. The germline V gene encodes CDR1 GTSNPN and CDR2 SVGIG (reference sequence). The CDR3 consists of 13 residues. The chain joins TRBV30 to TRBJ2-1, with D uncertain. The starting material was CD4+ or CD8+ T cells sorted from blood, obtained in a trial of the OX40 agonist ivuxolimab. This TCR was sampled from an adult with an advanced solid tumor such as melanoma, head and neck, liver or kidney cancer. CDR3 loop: CAWSVQGFGEQFF. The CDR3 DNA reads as TGTGCCTGGAGTGTACAAGGTTTTGGCGAGCAGTTCTTC.